The rows below give T cell receptor beta chains drawn from one sample of a study of radiation and T cells in renal cell carcinoma. Sequencing was performed with immunoSEQ multiplex PCR; in TCRdb, only in-frame clones are kept and a portion is missing. The sample has about 150,000 clones, over 75% seen once. Material: blood, obtained from a patient whose treatment included radiotherapy and nephrectomy. The receptors were sampled from a woman aged 50 to 60 with renal cell carcinoma. CDR3s include the opening cysteine and the closing phenylalanine or tryptophan. A D gene is named only where the DNA matches it firmly. A clone size is listed for some rows: how often the clone was seen (once, few, many), or a class if it is expanded.

CDR3 DNA,CDR3 protein,clone size,CDR3 length,J gene,V gene,D gene
TGTGCCAGCAGCTTAGCGACAGTTGTAGGCTCCACCGAATTCTATGGCTACACCTTC,CASSLATVVGSTEFYGYTF,NA,19,TRBJ1-2,TRBV7-9,NA
TGCAGCACAAACAGGAACATGAACACTGAAGCTTTCTTT,CSTNRNMNTEAFF,NA,13,TRBJ1-1,TRBV29-1,NA
TGTGCCAGCAGCGCGGAACAGGGTAGGGTTGAAGCTTTCTTT,CASSAEQGRVEAFF,NA,14,TRBJ1-1,TRBV9,NA
TGTGCCAGCAGTGAAATCGGGACTCCCCAAAACATTCAGTACTTC,CASSEIGTPQNIQYF,NA,15,TRBJ2-4,TRBV6-1,NA
TGCGCCAGCAGCCAAGACGTGGGGAGCTCCTACAATGAGCAGTTCTTC,CASSQDVGSSYNEQFF,NA,16,TRBJ2-1,TRBV4-3,NA
TGTGCCAGCTCTGAAAGGGCAGACTATGGCTACACCTTC,CASSERADYGYTF,NA,13,TRBJ1-2,TRBV6-5,NA
TGCGCCAGCAGCGAAGGACAGGGGTTTAAAAACATTCAGTACTTC,CASSEGQGFKNIQYF,NA,15,TRBJ2-4,TRBV5-1,TRBD1
TGTGCCAGCAGCGATCATCGCAACACTGAAGCTTTCTTT,CASSDHRNTEAFF,few,13,TRBJ1-1,TRBV4-2,NA
TGTGCCAGCAGCTTAGAAATTGGTTCTGGAGATACGCAGTATTTT,CASSLEIGSGDTQYF,NA,15,TRBJ2-3,TRBV7-9,NA
TGCAGCGTTTCTTCGGACAGCGCTAACTATGGCTACACCTTC,CSVSSDSANYGYTF,NA,14,TRBJ1-2,TRBV29-1,NA
TGTGCCAGCAGCTTGACCAGGGATTGGGGGGAACGCGAGCAGTACTTC,CASSLTRDWGEREQYF,NA,16,TRBJ2-7,TRBV5-6,NA
TGTGCCAGCAGCCCCCTTTCGGGGAGGGATACGCAGTATTTT,CASSPLSGRDTQYF,NA,14,TRBJ2-3,TRBV7-9,NA
TGTGCCAGCCAGGCAGGTCTTTCTAGGTACGAGCAGTACTTC,CASQAGLSRYEQYF,NA,14,TRBJ2-7,TRBV2,NA
TGTGAAGCTAAAACTTACAGTGACTCTGGAAACACCATATATTTT,CEAKTYSDSGNTIYF,few,15,TRBJ1-3,TRBV9,NA
TGTGCCAGTACCACCCCGGGCCGCAATCAGCCCCAGCATTTT,CASTTPGRNQPQHF,NA,14,TRBJ1-5,TRBV19,NA
TGTGCCTGGAGCGGGGACAGCCAAGGCAATTCACCCCTCCACTTT,CAWSGDSQGNSPLHF,NA,15,TRBJ1-6,TRBV30,TRBD1
TGTGCCAGCAGCTCCCAGACAGGGGCGAATTCACCCCTCCACTTT,CASSSQTGANSPLHF,NA,15,TRBJ1-6,TRBV14,TRBD1
TGCAGCGTTGAACAGGGACCCGAGCAGTACTTC,CSVEQGPEQYF,few,11,TRBJ2-7,TRBV29-1,NA
TGCGCCAGCAGCTTTGCTAGCGGGGGTGATACGCAGTATTTT,CASSFASGGDTQYF,NA,14,TRBJ2-3,TRBV5-1,TRBD2
TGTGCCAGCAGAGCGGGGGGGCGAGACACAGATACGCAGTATTTT,CASRAGGRDTDTQYF,NA,15,TRBJ2-3,TRBV5-5,TRBD2
TGTGCCAGCAGTGAAATATGGGGCAGCAATCAGCCCCAGCATTTT,CASSEIWGSNQPQHF,NA,15,TRBJ1-5,TRBV6-1,NA
TGTGCCAGCAGCTATGGGGGGGGTCAGTACGAGCAGTACTTC,CASSYGGGQYEQYF,once,14,TRBJ2-7,TRBV11-2,TRBD2
TGTGCCAGCAGTAGGGGCAGCCGAAAAGGATCACCCCTCCACTTT,CASSRGSRKGSPLHF,NA,15,TRBJ1-6,TRBV6-5,NA
TGTGCCAGCAGCAGCCGGGGTGATAATGGCTACACCTTC,CASSSRGDNGYTF,NA,13,TRBJ1-2,TRBV6-1,NA
TGTGCCAGCAGCTCCAGACAGGGGGCAGGTTCACCCCTCCACTTT,CASSSRQGAGSPLHF,NA,15,TRBJ1-6,TRBV7-9,TRBD1
TGTGCCAGCTCAGATCAACAGGGAGATGAGCAGTTCTTC,CASSDQQGDEQFF,NA,13,TRBJ2-1,TRBV18,NA
TGTGCCAGTAGTGATCCCAGGGGGCTTAAAGGGGTGAACACTGAAGCTTTCTTT,CASSDPRGLKGVNTEAFF,NA,18,TRBJ1-1,TRBV19,TRBD1
TGTGCCAGCAATCCGGGGGGGAATCAGCCCCAGCATTTT,CASNPGGNQPQHF,NA,13,TRBJ1-5,TRBV2,NA
TGTGCTAGTGGGCCATATAGAGAGGCTTCCAATCAGCCCCAGCATTTT,CASGPYREASNQPQHF,NA,16,TRBJ1-5,TRBV12-5,NA
TGTGCCAGCAGTTCGGGCAGCGGGGGGGACACAGATACGCAGTATTTT,CASSSGSGGDTDTQYF,few,16,TRBJ2-3,TRBV7-2,TRBD2
TGTGCCAGAACAAAGGGGGATTCTAACTATGGCTACACCTTC,CARTKGDSNYGYTF,NA,14,TRBJ1-2,TRBV2,NA
TGCGCCAGCAGCCAAGAAAGGCGGGCCTCCGGCTACACCTTC,CASSQERRASGYTF,few,14,TRBJ1-2,TRBV4-1,NA
TGTGCCAGCAGAAGCGGGACGGGAGGTCCCTATGGCTACACCTTC,CASRSGTGGPYGYTF,few,15,TRBJ1-2,TRBV6-1,NA
TGTGCCAGCAGCGATATTAAACAGGGGCCCACAGGCACCATATATTTT,CASSDIKQGPTGTIYF,NA,16,TRBJ1-3,TRBV5-5,TRBD1
TGTGCCGGGAGGTCGTCGGGTTCGATTGAAGCTTTCTTT,CAGRSSGSIEAFF,once,13,TRBJ1-1,TRBV6-6,NA
TGTGCCAGTAGTAACGTCCCCCTCAGGGCTGAAGCTTTCTTT,CASSNVPLRAEAFF,NA,14,TRBJ1-1,TRBV19,NA
TGTGCCATCAGTGGAGTTGGGACTAACTATGGCTACACCTTC,CAISGVGTNYGYTF,NA,14,TRBJ1-2,TRBV10-3,NA
TGTGCCAGCAGTTACGTGACTCCGGCTTCACCCCTCCACTTT,CASSYVTPASPLHF,NA,14,TRBJ1-6,TRBV6-5,NA
TGTGCCAGCAGCATTGGCCTGGACAGGGCGCGGAACGGGGAGCTGTTTTTT,CASSIGLDRARNGELFF,once,17,TRBJ2-2,TRBV5-8,TRBD1
TGTGCCAGCAGCTTAGACTTAACAGCTTACGAGCAGTACTTC,CASSLDLTAYEQYF,NA,14,TRBJ2-7,TRBV11-2,NA
TGTGCCAGCAGCCCAAGCGGGGGGGCCGGAGAGACCCAGTACTTC,CASSPSGGAGETQYF,once,15,TRBJ2-5,TRBV7-3,TRBD2
TGCGCCAGCAGCCAAGATCCCTACGAGCGCACCCTCCACTTT,CASSQDPYERTLHF,NA,14,TRBJ1-6,TRBV4-3,NA
TGTGCCAGCAGCTTGAATTCCTTCTCAAACACCATATATTTT,CASSLNSFSNTIYF,NA,14,TRBJ1-3,TRBV7-9,NA
TGTGCCAGCAGCTTAGGAGGGATAGGGGCTGAAGCTTTCTTT,CASSLGGIGAEAFF,NA,14,TRBJ1-1,TRBV13,NA
TGTGCCAGCAGCTGGGACAGTGGGACCTACGAGCAGTACTTC,CASSWDSGTYEQYF,NA,14,TRBJ2-7,TRBV7-2,TRBD1
TGTGCCAGCAGCGTGACGGGACAAGATAATTCACCCCTCCACTTT,CASSVTGQDNSPLHF,NA,15,TRBJ1-6,TRBV9,NA
TGCGCCAGCAGCCCTGGACAGGGAGTTTACAATGAGCAGTTCTTC,CASSPGQGVYNEQFF,NA,15,TRBJ2-1,TRBV10-1,TRBD1
TGTGCCAGCAAATTAGCGGGGGGCGAAACCTACGAGCAGTACTTC,CASKLAGGETYEQYF,once,15,TRBJ2-7,TRBV6-1,TRBD2
TGCGCCAGCAGTCAAGGATCGTTAGTATCACCCCTCCACTTT,CASSQGSLVSPLHF,NA,14,TRBJ1-6,TRBV23-1,NA
TGTGCCAGCAGTGAACAGGGAACGGGTCAGCCCCAGCATTTT,CASSEQGTGQPQHF,NA,14,TRBJ1-5,TRBV6-1,NA
TGTGCCAGCAGAGGTCCGGGACAGATTAATGAAAAACTGTTTTTT,CASRGPGQINEKLFF,few,15,TRBJ1-4,TRBV6-6,TRBD1
TGCGCCAGCAGCTTGCTAGGGGACACCGGGGAGCTGTTTTTT,CASSLLGDTGELFF,NA,14,TRBJ2-2,TRBV5-1,NA
TGTGCCTGGAGTGGACAGGGGGCTAGTTTTAGCTACGAGCAGTACTTC,CAWSGQGASFSYEQYF,NA,16,TRBJ2-7,TRBV30,TRBD1
TGTGCCAGCTCACAACGACAGGGGGGCATGAACACTGAAGCTTTCTTT,CASSQRQGGMNTEAFF,NA,16,TRBJ1-1,TRBV18,TRBD1
TGTGCCAGTAGTATCGTAGGGGAAAACTATGGCTACACCTTC,CASSIVGENYGYTF,NA,14,TRBJ1-2,TRBV19,NA
TGCGCCAGCAGCTTGCCCGAACTAGCGGGGGGGCACAATGAGCAGTTCTTC,CASSLPELAGGHNEQFF,NA,17,TRBJ2-1,TRBV5-1,TRBD2